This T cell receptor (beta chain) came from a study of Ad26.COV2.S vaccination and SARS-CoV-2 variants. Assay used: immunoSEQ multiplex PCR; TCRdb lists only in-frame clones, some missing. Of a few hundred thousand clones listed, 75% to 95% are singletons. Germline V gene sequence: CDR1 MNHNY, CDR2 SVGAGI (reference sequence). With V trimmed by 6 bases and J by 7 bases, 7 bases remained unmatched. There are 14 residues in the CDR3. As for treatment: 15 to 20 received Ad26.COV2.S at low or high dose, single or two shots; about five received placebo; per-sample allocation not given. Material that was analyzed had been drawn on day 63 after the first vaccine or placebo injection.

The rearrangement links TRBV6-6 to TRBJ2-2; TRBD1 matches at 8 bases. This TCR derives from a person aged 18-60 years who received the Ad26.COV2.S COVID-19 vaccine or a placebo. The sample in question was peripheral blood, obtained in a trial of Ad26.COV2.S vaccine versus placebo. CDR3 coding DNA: TGTGCCAGCAGATCAACAGGGGGTAGCGGGGAGCTGTTTTTT. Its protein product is CASRSTGGSGELFF.